The 5 T cell receptor beta chains presented below share a single source sample, sequenced in a study of CD8 T cells in Susac syndrome. Random hexamers were used to reverse transcribe roughly 0.45 to 1 ug of RNA. TCRdb called the immunoSEQ multiplex PCR reads again in MiXCR, with one record for every CDR3 protein. The top ten clones hold approximately 0.31% of a sample with approximately 90,000 distinct CDR3 sequences, 90% to 95% of them seen once. Sequences were obtained from CD8+ T cells from PBMCs. These receptors originate from a human donor in good health.

J is TRBJ1-1 and V is TRBV7-8; D is unresolved. With 3 bases removed from V and 0 bases from J, the gap between germline ends came to 5 bases. This CDR3 has 13 residues. CDR1 and CDR2 from the germline V gene are SGHVS and FQNEAQ. Here the CDR3 reads CASSFSLNTEAFF. For the CDR3, the DNA is TGTGCCAGCAGCTTCAGTCTGAACACTGAAGCTTTCTTT.

The chain uses TRBV12-2 and TRBJ2-7; no check of the table's D call, TRBD1, against the DNA was made. TRBV12-2 counts as a pseudogene. The length of the CDR3 is 17 residues. The CDR3 DNA follows: TGTGCAAGTCGACTCGGTCACCGGGACAGGGGGACCTACGAGCAGTACTTC. Protein: CASRLGHRDRGTYEQYF.

This clonotype was observed a single time. The genes are TRBV20-1 and TRBJ2-1; D is unresolved. Per germline, CDR1 DFQATT and CDR2 SNEGSKA (reference sequence). The length of the CDR3 is 15 residues. The V end was cut by 6 bases, the J end by 5 bases, with 20 bases between. This CDR3 reads CSATPSALSNNEQFF. CDR3 in DNA: TGCAGTGCCACACCCTCGGCATTATCGAACAATGAGCAGTTCTTC.

This clonotype was recorded once. The chain links TRBV6-5 to TRBJ1-2, with D hard to call. Per germline, CDR1 MNHEY and CDR2 SVGAGI. This CDR3 has 13 residues. The V and J ends lost 2 bases and 6 bases respectively, with 10 bases between them. The CDR3 spells CASSYEEGDGYTF. CDR3 nucleotides: TGTGCCAGCAGTTACGAAGAGGGCGATGGCTACACCTTC.

The V and J genes are TRBV9 and TRBJ2-7; 9 nucleotides align to TRBD1. With 4 bases clipped from V and 5 bases from J, the junction kept 7 bases outside the gene matches. CDR3 length equals 14 residues. Germline CDR1 reads SGDLS; CDR2 reads YYNGEE. CDR3 sequence reads: CASSPGDRVHEQYF. For the CDR3, the DNA is TGTGCCAGCAGCCCCGGGGACAGGGTCCACGAGCAGTACTTC. The whole variable domain, filled in from reference TRBV9 and TRBJ2-7, reads DSGVTQTPKHLITATGQRVTLRCSPRSGDLSVYWYQQSLDQGLQFLIQYYNGEERAKGNILERFSAQQFPDLHSELNLSSLELGDSALYFCASSPGDRVHEQYFGPGTRLTVT.